Reported below is one T cell receptor beta chain. There is no known antigen for this receptor. One base away there is no much larger clone; base qualities are not given. V is clipped by 5 bases and J by 10 bases, and the sequence between their germline boundaries is 14 bases long. The CDR3 runs 12 residues from the cysteine to the phenylalanine. This entry keeps only the CDR3 DNA: 36 bases, framed from base 1. The data derive from a study of CD8 T cells in ankylosing spondylitis (TCRdb year 2017). Some background on the complete study: The study set out to find disease-linked TCR variants by profiling T cell receptor beta repertoires in ankylosing spondylitis patients and healthy donors. In total, the full study cohort was made up of nearly 110 healthy donors and 25 ankylosing spondylitis patients. Peripheral blood was sampled, and synovial fluid was additionally collected from ankylosing spondylitis patients. Points the paper makes about the study in general: Some motif variants had previously been reported in the synovial fluid and blood of reactive arthritis patients, which suggests shared mechanisms of disease initiation. The disease-linked clones had a CD8+ phenotype and were found at relatively low frequencies in peripheral blood. Blood from ankylosing spondylitis patients appeared to be characterized by a TCR beta motif made up of under ten highly homologous amino acid variants. Significant enrichment of the disease-linked clones was reported in matched synovial fluid samples from ankylosing spondylitis patients.

The instrument given in TCRdb is Illumina HiSeq 2500. Quantitative 5'-RACE with molecular barcodes was used to prepare TCR beta libraries. In the paper's pipeline: A new computational method, built on a probabilistic model of VDJ rearrangement, was used to identify disease-linked TCR variants. The public reads were quality trimmed at Q25 with fastp and then assembled into clones with MiXCR by TCRdb, keeping productive beta chains. All rows with the same CDR3 protein become a single entry with the most common DNA and genes. The V and J calls were not made by the authors but by TCRdb's processing. For this sample there are about 540,000 distinct CDR3 sequences; roughly an eighth appear just once. In total, the top ten clones hold under 7.5% of the sample.

The TCR comes from a male donor with ankylosing spondylitis. This chain joins TRBV12-3 or TRBV12-4 to TRBJ1-1, with the D gene not clear enough to name. The sequencing input was blood, either unsorted or a sorted T cell fraction (not recorded which). This receptor carries the CDR3 CASSPRGIVAFF. The DNA sequence is given as TGTGCCAGCAGTCCCCGCGGGATTGTAGCTTTCTTT.